A single sample gave rise to the 7 T cell receptor beta chains below, sequenced in a study of shared clonotypes between healthy human individuals. Clones were sequenced by immunoSEQ multiplex PCR, and TCRdb holds only the in-frame ones, with some missing. Here the sample spans about 460,000 clones, roughly four fifths being singletons. Sequencing input: PBMCs. Receptors were obtained from a woman between 40 and 50 years old in good health. Some clones in this sample may be carry-over from other donors' samples.

V gene TRBV18 combines with J gene TRBJ2-5, with 8 bases fitting TRBD2. J lost 0 bases, V lost 4 bases, and 1 base had no gene match. Germline loops: CDR1 KGHSH, CDR2 LQKENI. The CDR3 covers 14 residues. The CDR3 bases are TGTGCCAGCTCACTTAGCGGGAACCAAGAGACCCAGTACTTC. Amino acid sequence: CASSLSGNQETQYF.

This chain joins TRBV30 and TRBJ2-7; TRBD1 agrees at 9 bases. V was clipped by 6 bases and J by 4 bases; unmatched bases: 7. From germline, CDR1 is GTSNPN and CDR2 SVGIG (reference sequence). This CDR3 has 13 residues. CDR3 residues: CACNRGRQYEQYF. The CDR3 region has the DNA TGTGCCTGCAACAGGGGGCGTCAGTACGAGCAGTACTTC.

V is TRBV2 and J is TRBJ1-3; D is uncertain. V lost 5 bases to trimming and J lost 0 bases, with 14 bases between them. The V gene's germline CDR1 is SNHLY and CDR2 FYNNEI. This CDR3 contains 16 residues. CDR3 nucleotide sequence: TGTGCCAGCAGTATTTCGGATGTGAGCTCTGGAAACACCATATATTTT. Translating it yields CASSISDVSSGNTIYF. Filled out from reference TRBV2 and TRBJ1-3, the complete variable domain reads EPEVTQTPSHQVTQMGQEVILRCVPISNHLYFYWYRQILGQKVEFLVSFYNNEISEKSEIFDDQFSVERPDGSNFTLKIRSTKLEDSAMYFCASSISDVSSGNTIYFGEGSWLTVV.

The chain employs TRBV7-2 and TRBJ1-2; 7 bases line up with TRBD1. The CDR3 covers 14 residues. V was pared by 5 bases and J by 5 bases, with 8 bases of the junction left unmatched. The germline gives CDR1 SGHTA, CDR2 FQGNSA. CDR3 protein: CASSPSGQRYGYTF. CDR3 nucleotide sequence: TGTGCCAGCAGCCCCTCGGGACAGCGATATGGCTACACCTTC.

The chain combines TRBV7-3 with TRBJ2-3; 7 bases line up with TRBD2. J lost 1 base, V lost 3 bases, and 1 base had no gene match. CDR1 is SGHTA, CDR2 FQGTGA, per germline. The CDR3 contains 14 residues. The CDR3 coding sequence is TGTGCCAGCAGCTTTACTAGCGGCACAGATACGCAGTATTTT. This gives the protein CASSFTSGTDTQYF.

V gene TRBV6-4 combines with J gene TRBJ2-3; D possibly corresponds to TRBD1 (6 bases). V was trimmed by 2 bases and J by 15 bases, leaving 24 bases between them. The CDR3 spans 15 residues. Germline-derived CDR1 and CDR2 are MRHNA and SNTAGT. CDR3 sequence: CASSDGTSSKPRYYF. The CDR3, as DNA: TGTGCCAGCAGTGACGGGACAAGCTCTAAACCCCGCTACTATTTT.

A single count supports this clone. Other nucleotide sequences from this sample produce the same CDR3. The CDR3 loop is CAWSVGSYEQYF. In nucleotides, the CDR3 is TGTGCCTGGAGTGTAGGCTCCTACGAGCAGTACTTC. The rearrangement links TRBV30 to TRBJ2-7; no firm D call. Germline V gene lookup returns CDR1 GTSNPN and CDR2 SVGIG (reference sequence). The CDR3 covers 12 residues. V lost 0 bases, J lost 0 bases, and 3 bases lay in between.